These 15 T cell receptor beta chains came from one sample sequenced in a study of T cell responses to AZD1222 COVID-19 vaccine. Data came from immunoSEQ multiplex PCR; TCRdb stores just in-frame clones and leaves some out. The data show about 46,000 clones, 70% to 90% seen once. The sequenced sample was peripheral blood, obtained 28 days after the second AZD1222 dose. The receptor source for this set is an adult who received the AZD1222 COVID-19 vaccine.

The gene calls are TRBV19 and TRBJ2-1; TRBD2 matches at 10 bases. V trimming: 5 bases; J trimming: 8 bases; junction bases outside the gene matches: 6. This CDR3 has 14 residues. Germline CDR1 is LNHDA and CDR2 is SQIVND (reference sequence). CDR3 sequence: CASSWLAGAYEQFF. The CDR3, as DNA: TGTGCCAGTAGTTGGCTAGCGGGAGCGTATGAGCAGTTCTTC.

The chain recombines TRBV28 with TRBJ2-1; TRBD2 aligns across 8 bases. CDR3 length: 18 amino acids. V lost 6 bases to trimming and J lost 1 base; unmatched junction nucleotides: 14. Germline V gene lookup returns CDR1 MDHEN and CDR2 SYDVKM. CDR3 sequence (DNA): TGTGCCAGCAGCTCCGCGGGGGGCGGGAGTAGGTCCTACAATGAGCAGTTCTTC. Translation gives CASSSAGGGSRSYNEQFF.

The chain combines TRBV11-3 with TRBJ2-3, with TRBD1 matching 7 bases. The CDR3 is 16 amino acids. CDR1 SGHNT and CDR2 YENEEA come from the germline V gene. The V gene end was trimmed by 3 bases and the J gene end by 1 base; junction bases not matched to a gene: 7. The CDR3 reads CASSLNRGFGTDTQYF. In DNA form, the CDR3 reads TGTGCCAGCAGCTTGAACAGGGGCTTCGGCACAGATACGCAGTATTTT.

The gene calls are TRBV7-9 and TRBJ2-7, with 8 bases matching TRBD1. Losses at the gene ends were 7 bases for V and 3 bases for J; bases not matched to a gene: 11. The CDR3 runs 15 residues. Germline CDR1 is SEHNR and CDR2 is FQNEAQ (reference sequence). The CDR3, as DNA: TGTGCCAGCACCCCATCTTGGACAGGGAACTACGAGCAGTACTTC. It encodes CASTPSWTGNYEQYF.

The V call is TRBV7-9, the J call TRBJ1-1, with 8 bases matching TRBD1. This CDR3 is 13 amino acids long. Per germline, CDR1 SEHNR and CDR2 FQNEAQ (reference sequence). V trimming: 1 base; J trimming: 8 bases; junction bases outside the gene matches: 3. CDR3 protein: CASSLGGDREAFF. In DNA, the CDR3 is TGTGCCAGCAGCTTAGGAGGGGACAGGGAAGCTTTCTTT. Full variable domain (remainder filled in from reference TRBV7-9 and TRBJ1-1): DTGVSQNPRHKITKRGQNVTFRCDPISEHNRLYWYRQTLGQGPEFLTYFQNEAQLEKSRLLSDRFSAERPKGSFSTLEIQRTEQGDSAMYLCASSLGGDREAFFGQGTRLTVV.

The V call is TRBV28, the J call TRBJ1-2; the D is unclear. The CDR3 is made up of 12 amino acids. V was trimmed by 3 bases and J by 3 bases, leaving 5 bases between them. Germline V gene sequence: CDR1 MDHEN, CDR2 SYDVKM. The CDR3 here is CASSLRHYGYTF. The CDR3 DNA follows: TGTGCCAGCAGTTTGAGACACTATGGCTACACCTTC.

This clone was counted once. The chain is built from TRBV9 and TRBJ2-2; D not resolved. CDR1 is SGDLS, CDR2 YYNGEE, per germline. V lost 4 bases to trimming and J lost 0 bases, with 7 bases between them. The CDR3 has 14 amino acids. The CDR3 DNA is TGTGCCAGCAGCCCACGGACGAACACCGGGGAGCTGTTTTTT. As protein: CASSPRTNTGELFF.

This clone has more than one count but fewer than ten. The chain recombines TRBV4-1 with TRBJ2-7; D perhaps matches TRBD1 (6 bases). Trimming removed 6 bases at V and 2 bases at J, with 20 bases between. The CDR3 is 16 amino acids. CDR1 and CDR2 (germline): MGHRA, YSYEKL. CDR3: CASSPGRGQTTYEQYF. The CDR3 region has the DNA TGCGCCAGCAGTCCGGGAAGGGGACAAACTACCTACGAGCAGTACTTC.

CDR3 in DNA: TGTGCCAGCTCAACCCCTGAGCGGGGGGAAGAGACCCAGTACTTC. Protein: CASSTPERGEETQYF. V is TRBV18 and J is TRBJ2-5; TRBD2 matches 9 bases. The CDR3 is 15 amino acids. From germline, CDR1 is KGHSH and CDR2 LQKENI. J lost 3 bases, V lost 5 bases, and 7 bases had no gene match.

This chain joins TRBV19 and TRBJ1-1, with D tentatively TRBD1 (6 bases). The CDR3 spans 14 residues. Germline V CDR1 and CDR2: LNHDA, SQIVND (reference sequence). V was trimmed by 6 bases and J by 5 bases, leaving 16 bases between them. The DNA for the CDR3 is TGTGCCAGTAGCCAAACAGGGAGGAGAACTGAAGCTTTCTTT. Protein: CASSQTGRRTEAFF. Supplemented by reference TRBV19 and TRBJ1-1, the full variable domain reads DGGITQSPKYLFRKEGQNVTLSCEQNLNHDAMYWYRQDPGQGLRLIYYSQIVNDFQKGDIAEGYSVSREKKESFPLTVTSAQKNPTAFYLCASSQTGRRTEAFFGQGTRLTVV.

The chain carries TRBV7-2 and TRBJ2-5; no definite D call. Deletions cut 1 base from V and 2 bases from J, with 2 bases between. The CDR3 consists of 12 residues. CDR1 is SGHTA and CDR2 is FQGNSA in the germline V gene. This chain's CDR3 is CASSLGQETQYF. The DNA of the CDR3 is TGTGCCAGCAGCTTAGGTCAAGAGACCCAGTACTTC.

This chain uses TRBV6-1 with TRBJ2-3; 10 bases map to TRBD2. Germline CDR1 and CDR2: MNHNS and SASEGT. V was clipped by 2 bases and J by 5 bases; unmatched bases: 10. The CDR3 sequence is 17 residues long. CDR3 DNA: TGTGCCAGCAGTGAAAGGGCAGCGGGAGGGCGTGAAGATACGCAGTATTTT. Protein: CASSERAAGGREDTQYF.

The chain's CDR3 is CASTPSGRYNEQFF. CDR3 nucleotides: TGTGCCAGTACCCCTAGCGGGAGGTACAATGAGCAGTTCTTC. The rearrangement links TRBV19 to TRBJ2-1; 11 bases match TRBD2. Germline lookup yields CDR1 LNHDA and CDR2 SQIVND (reference sequence). The CDR3 is made up of 14 amino acids. Trimming removed 7 bases from V and 4 bases from J; junction bases left unmatched: 3.

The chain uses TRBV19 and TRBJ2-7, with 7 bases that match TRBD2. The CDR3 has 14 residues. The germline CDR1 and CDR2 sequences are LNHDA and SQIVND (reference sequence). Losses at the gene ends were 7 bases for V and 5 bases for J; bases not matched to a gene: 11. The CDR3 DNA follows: TGTGCCAGTACCCCTTTGGGGCGGGAGAACGAGCAGTACTTC. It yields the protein CASTPLGRENEQYF.

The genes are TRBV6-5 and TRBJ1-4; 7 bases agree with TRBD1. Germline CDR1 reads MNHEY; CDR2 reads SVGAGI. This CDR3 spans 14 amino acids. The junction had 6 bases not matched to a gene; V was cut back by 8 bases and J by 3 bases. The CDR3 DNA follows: TGTGCCAGCCGTACCGGGACAGCTAATGAAAAACTGTTTTTT. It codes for CASRTGTANEKLFF.